The clone carrying this T cell receptor (beta chain) has only a few counts. Its antigen is not known. The data derive from a study of T cells after yellow fever vaccination. Looked up from germline, CDR1 is WNHNN and CDR2 is SYGVQD (reference sequence). The CDR3 contains 18 residues. V lost 8 bases to trimming and J lost 4 bases; unmatched junction nucleotides: 19. Whole-study results and caveats: Among primary-vaccination clones, most reappeared after the booster, at 95% to 96% for CD4 and around 91% for CD8. A weaker but faster secondary response was observed, peaking on day 5 versus 15.

From the 5' RACE reads, TCRdb called clonotypes with MiXCR, one entry per CDR3 protein. The sample yields 320,000 or so distinct CDR3 sequences, about 7.8% seen once. The sample in question was PBMCs, obtained about 41 days after the first yellow fever vaccination. This chain links TRBV10-1 with TRBJ2-1, with 8 bases lining up with TRBD2. This clonotype originated in a man aged 18 to 29 who received the YFV17D yellow fever vaccine. CDR3 sequence: CASRPLKGNSGDYNEQFF. The CDR3 nucleotides read TGCGCCAGCCGGCCGTTGAAGGGCAATAGCGGGGATTACAATGAGCAGTTCTTC.